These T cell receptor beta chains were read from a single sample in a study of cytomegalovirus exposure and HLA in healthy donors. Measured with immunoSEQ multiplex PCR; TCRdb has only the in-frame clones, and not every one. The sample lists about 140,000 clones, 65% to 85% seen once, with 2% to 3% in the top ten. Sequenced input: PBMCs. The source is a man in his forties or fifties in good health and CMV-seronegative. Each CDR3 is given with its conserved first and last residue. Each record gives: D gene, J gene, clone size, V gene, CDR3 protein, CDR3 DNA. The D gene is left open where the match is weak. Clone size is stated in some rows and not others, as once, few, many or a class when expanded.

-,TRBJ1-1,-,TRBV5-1,CASTQGFNTEAFF,TGCGCCAGCACCCAGGGCTTTAACACTGAAGCTTTCTTT
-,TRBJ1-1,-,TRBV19,CASIDRYTEAFF,TGTGCCAGTATAGACAGATACACTGAAGCTTTCTTT
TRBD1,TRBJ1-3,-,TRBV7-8,CASSLWGQGATGNTIYF,TGTGCCAGCAGCTTATGGGGACAGGGGGCTACTGGAAACACCATATATTTT
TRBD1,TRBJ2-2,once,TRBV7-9,CASREGATGELFF,TGTGCCAGCAGAGAGGGGGCGACCGGGGAGCTGTTTTTT
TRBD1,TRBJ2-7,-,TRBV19,CASSIQGAPGEQYF,TGTGCCAGTAGTATTCAGGGGGCGCCGGGAGAGCAGTACTTC
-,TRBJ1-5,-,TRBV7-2,CASSPAQANQPQHF,TGTGCCAGCAGTCCCGCTCAGGCCAATCAGCCCCAGCATTTT
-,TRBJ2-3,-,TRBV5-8,CASSTRDMRDTDTQYF,TGTGCCAGCAGCACCAGGGACATGAGGGACACAGATACGCAGTATTTT
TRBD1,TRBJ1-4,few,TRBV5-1,CASSLFGTGSEKLFF,TGCGCCAGCAGCTTGTTCGGGACAGGGAGTGAAAAACTGTTTTTT
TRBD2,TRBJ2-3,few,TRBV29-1,CSANLAGAADTQYF,TGCAGCGCTAATCTAGCGGGAGCGGCAGATACGCAGTATTTT
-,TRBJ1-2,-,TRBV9,CASSSRRGRQSVDYGYTF,TGTGCCAGCAGCTCTCGGCGGGGTCGTCAGTCGGTAGACTATGGCTACACCTTC
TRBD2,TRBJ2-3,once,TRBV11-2,CASSFHGRAIDTQYF,TGTGCCAGCAGCTTCCACGGGAGGGCCATAGATACGCAGTATTTT
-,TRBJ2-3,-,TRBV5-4,CASSLEQGTWDTQYF,TGTGCCAGCAGCTTGGAGCAGGGGACCTGGGATACGCAGTATTTT
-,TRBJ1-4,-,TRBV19,CASSIGQGGEKLFF,TGTGCCAGTAGTATTGGGCAGGGCGGTGAAAAACTGTTTTTT
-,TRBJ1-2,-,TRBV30,CAWSVQYQSGYTF,TGTGCCTGGAGTGTACAGTACCAATCAGGCTACACCTTC
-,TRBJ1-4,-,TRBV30,CAWSRLGTQYEKLFF,TGTGCCTGGAGTAGGTTAGGGACACAGTATGAAAAACTGTTTTTT
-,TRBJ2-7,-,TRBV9,CASSVDSGEQYF,TGTGCCAGCAGCGTCGACTCCGGCGAGCAGTACTTC
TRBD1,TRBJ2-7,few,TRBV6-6,CASSSGQVYEQYF,TGTGCCAGCAGCTCGGGACAGGTCTACGAGCAGTACTTC
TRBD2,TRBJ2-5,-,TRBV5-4,CASSEGLAQETQYF,TGTGCCAGCAGCGAGGGACTAGCCCAAGAGACCCAGTACTTC
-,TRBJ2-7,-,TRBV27,CASTIRADRTYEQYF,TGTGCCAGCACCATTAGGGCGGACAGAACCTACGAGCAGTACTTC
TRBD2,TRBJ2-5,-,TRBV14,CASSLRSGGARETQYF,TGTGCCAGCAGCCTCAGGAGCGGGGGGGCCAGGGAGACCCAGTACTTC
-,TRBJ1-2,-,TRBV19,CASMVRGNYGYTF,TGTGCCAGTATGGTACGCGGGAACTATGGCTACACCTTC
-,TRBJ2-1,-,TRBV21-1,CASPWGQGYNEQFF,TGTGCCAGCCCCTGGGGACAGGGGTACAATGAGCAGTTCTTC
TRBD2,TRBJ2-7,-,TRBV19,CASSTKREVSYEQYF,TGTGCCAGTAGTACCAAGCGGGAGGTTTCCTACGAGCAGTACTTC
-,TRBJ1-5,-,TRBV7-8,CASSLAGGRNQPQHF,TGTGCCAGCAGCTTAGCGGGGGGTAGGAATCAGCCCCAGCATTTT
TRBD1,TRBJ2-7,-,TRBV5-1,CASSLGGTGPEQYF,TGCGCCAGCAGCTTGGGCGGGACAGGGCCCGAGCAGTACTTC
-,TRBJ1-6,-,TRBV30,CAWNPLGSSYNSPLHF,TGTGCCTGGAATCCCCTAGGGAGCTCCTATAATTCACCCCTCCACTTT
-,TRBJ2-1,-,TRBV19,CASSRGSYNEQFF,TGTGCCAGTAGCCGCGGATCCTACAATGAGCAGTTCTTC
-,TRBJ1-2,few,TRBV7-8,CASSPQRGTNYGYTF,TGTGCCAGCAGCCCCCAGAGAGGAACTAACTATGGCTACACCTTC
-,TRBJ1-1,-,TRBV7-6,CASSQQENTEAFF,TGTGCCAGCAGCCAACAGGAGAACACTGAAGCTTTCTTT
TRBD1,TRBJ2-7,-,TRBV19,CASSRTGGLYEQYF,TGTGCCAGTAGTCGGACAGGCGGGCTCTACGAGCAGTACTTC
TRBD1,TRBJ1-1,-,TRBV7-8,CASSLVQGKNTEAFF,TGTGCCAGCAGCTTAGTACAGGGGAAGAACACTGAAGCTTTCTTT
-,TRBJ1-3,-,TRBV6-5,CASSLGGGNTIYF,TGTGCCAGCAGTCTAGGAGGTGGAAACACCATATATTTT
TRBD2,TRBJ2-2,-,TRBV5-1,CASSRRERGRGTGELFF,TGCGCCAGCAGCCGCCGGGAGCGGGGGAGGGGGACCGGGGAGCTGTTTTTT
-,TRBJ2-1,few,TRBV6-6,CASSYRGSYNEQFF,TGTGCCAGCAGTTACAGGGGATCCTACAATGAGCAGTTCTTC
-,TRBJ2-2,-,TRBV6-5,CASRSPGLVGGELFF,TGTGCCAGCAGGAGTCCGGGGTTGGTTGGCGGGGAGCTGTTTTTT
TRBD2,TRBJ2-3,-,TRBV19,CASSPTSGGRHTDTQYF,TGTGCCAGTAGCCCGACTAGCGGAGGGAGGCACACAGATACGCAGTATTTT
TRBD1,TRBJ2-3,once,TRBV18,CASSPTGTGRTDTQYF,TGTGCCAGCTCACCAACCGGGACAGGGCGTACAGATACGCAGTATTTT
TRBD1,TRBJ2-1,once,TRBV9,CASSVLSGGQGSEQFF,TGTGCCAGCAGCGTATTAAGTGGGGGACAGGGTAGTGAGCAGTTCTTC
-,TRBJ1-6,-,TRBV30,CAWSFTKSSYNSPLHF,TGTGCCTGGAGTTTCACAAAAAGCTCCTATAATTCACCCCTCCACTTT
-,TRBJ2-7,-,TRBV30,CAWSPLGGFGHEQYF,TGTGCCTGGAGTCCACTGGGGGGATTTGGACACGAGCAGTACTTC
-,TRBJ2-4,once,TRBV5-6,CASSLQGAKNIQYF,TGTGCCAGCAGCTTGCAGGGGGCCAAAAACATTCAGTACTTC
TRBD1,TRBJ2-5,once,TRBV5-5,CASSSTGSETQYF,TGTGCCAGCAGCTCGACAGGGAGCGAGACCCAGTACTTC
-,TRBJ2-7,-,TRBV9,CASSVGLPPSYEQYF,TGTGCCAGCAGCGTAGGACTTCCCCCCTCCTACGAGCAGTACTTC
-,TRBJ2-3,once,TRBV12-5,CASGSGANTQYF,TGTGCTAGTGGCTCAGGGGCAAATACGCAGTATTTT
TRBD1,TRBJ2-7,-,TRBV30,CAWSSGTVYEQYF,TGTGCCTGGAGCTCCGGGACAGTCTACGAGCAGTACTTC
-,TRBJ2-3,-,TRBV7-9,CASSSYPVGDNTDTQYF,TGTGCCAGCAGCTCCTATCCTGTGGGGGACAACACAGATACGCAGTATTTT
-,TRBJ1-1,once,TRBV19,CASKGINTEAFF,TGTGCCAGTAAGGGGATCAACACTGAAGCTTTCTTT
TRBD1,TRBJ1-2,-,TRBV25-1,CASSESLGQGAAGYTF,TGTGCCAGCAGTGAATCTCTTGGGCAGGGGGCGGCGGGCTACACCTTC
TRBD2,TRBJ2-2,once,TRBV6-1,CASSTTSGARGELFF,TGTGCCAGCAGTACTACTAGCGGGGCCCGCGGGGAGCTGTTTTTT
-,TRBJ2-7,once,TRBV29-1,CSVLGGPSVSSYEQYF,TGCAGCGTGCTCGGGGGTCCAAGCGTAAGCTCCTACGAGCAGTACTTC
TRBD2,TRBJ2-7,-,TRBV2,CASRGTSSAYEQYF,TGTGCCAGCAGGGGGACTAGCTCTGCCTACGAGCAGTACTTC
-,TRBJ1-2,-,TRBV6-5,CASSYSMGRTNYGYTF,TGTGCCAGCAGTTACTCGATGGGGAGAACTAACTATGGCTACACCTTC
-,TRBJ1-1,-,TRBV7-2,CASSLGRRQAGEAFF,TGTGCCAGCAGCTTAGGAAGACGACAGGCTGGCGAAGCTTTCTTT
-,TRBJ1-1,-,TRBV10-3,CAISGETRMNTEAFF,TGTGCCATCAGTGGAGAGACAAGAATGAACACTGAAGCTTTCTTT